Included here is one T cell receptor (beta chain) sequence, with context. The antigen is not known. This specimen comes from a study of OX40 agonist ivuxolimab in advanced cancers. Study in general: Ivuxolimab, an agonistic anti-OX40 (CD134) antibody, was given to patients. The study gave patients intravenous ivuxolimab at 0.01 to 10 mg/kg every 2 weeks.

TCRdb keeps only in-frame clones here, not all; method: immunoSEQ multiplex PCR. The repertoire consists of about 70,000 clones, with about 91% occurring once and the leading ten covering roughly 3%. The V end was cut by 3 bases, the J end by 2 bases, with 13 bases between. The CDR3 spans 15 residues. CDR1 is SGHDT and CDR2 is YYEEEE in the germline V gene. The study's findings and limits: At doses 0.1 to 3.0 mg/kg, CD4+ and CD8+ clones expanded.

Anyone with autoimmune disease history or systemic immunosuppression was excluded. This TCR derives from an adult with an advanced solid tumor such as melanoma, head and neck, liver or kidney cancer. The V and J genes are TRBV5-6 and TRBJ2-3; tentative D call: TRBD1 (6 bases). The input for sequencing was CD4+ or CD8+ T cells sorted from blood, taken in a trial of the OX40 agonist ivuxolimab. CDR3 nucleotide sequence: TGTGCCAGCAGCTCCTACGACAGGCTCACAGATACGCAGTATTTT. Translating gives CASSSYDRLTDTQYF.